The 16 T cell receptor beta chains listed next were all sequenced from one sample in a study of shared clonotypes between healthy human individuals. Generated by immunoSEQ multiplex PCR, the TCRdb table keeps only in-frame clones and is missing some. This table has around 940,000 clones, 70% to 85% appearing once. The sample taken for sequencing was memory CD4+ T cells sorted from blood. Subset reported: CD45RA-negative fraction. The receptors originated from a man aged 18 to 30 in good health.

The rearrangement links TRBV30 to TRBJ1-1; D perhaps matches TRBD1 (5 bases). Germline loops: CDR1 GTSNPN, CDR2 SVGIG (reference sequence). This CDR3 is built from 14 residues. Trimming pared 0 bases from V and 3 bases from J, leaving 11 bases between. The CDR3 sequence is CAWSVRLGDTEAFF. CDR3 in DNA: TGTGCCTGGAGTGTAAGGTTAGGGGACACTGAAGCTTTCTTT.

This clone is a singleton in its sample. V usage is TRBV5-1 and J usage is TRBJ2-7; D possibly corresponds to TRBD1 (5 bases). Germline V gene sequence: CDR1 SGHRS, CDR2 YFSETQ. This CDR3 is 14 amino acids long. V was clipped by 0 bases and J by 1 base, with 8 bases between them. DNA for the CDR3: TGCGCCAGCAGCTTGGTTGCAGGGTCCTACGAGCAGTACTTC. Protein sequence: CASSLVAGSYEQYF.

This clone was observed many times. This rearrangement joins TRBV19 to TRBJ2-1; 8 bases agree with TRBD2. The CDR3 spans 16 residues. CDR1 and CDR2 from the germline V gene are LNHDA and SQIVND (reference sequence). Trimming removed 6 bases from V and 0 bases from J; junction bases left unmatched: 7. The CDR3 bases are TGTGCCAGTAGGGGCGGGGGGCCGAGCTCCTACAATGAGCAGTTCTTC. This sequence encodes CASRGGGPSSYNEQFF. Variable domain in full (rest from reference TRBV19 and TRBJ2-1): DGGITQSPKYLFRKEGQNVTLSCEQNLNHDAMYWYRQDPGQGLRLIYYSQIVNDFQKGDIAEGYSVSREKKESFPLTVTSAQKNPTAFYLCASRGGGPSSYNEQFFGPGTRLTVL.

The V and J genes are TRBV2 and TRBJ1-5; D perhaps matches TRBD1 (6 bases). Germline V gives CDR1 SNHLY, CDR2 FYNNEI. This CDR3 is 15 amino acids long. V lost 6 bases and J lost 3, with 15 bases in between. The CDR3 bases are TGTGCCAGCAGAGCCGGGACAACGAACAATCAGCCCCAGCATTTT. Translation gives CASRAGTTNNQPQHF. The entire variable domain, with the rest obtained from reference TRBV2 and TRBJ1-5, is as follows: EPEVTQTPSHQVTQMGQEVILRCVPISNHLYFYWYRQILGQKVEFLVSFYNNEISEKSEIFDDQFSVERPDGSNFTLKIRSTKLEDSAMYFCASRAGTTNNQPQHFGDGTRLSIL.

The chain couples TRBV9 to TRBJ2-5; the D gene is possibly TRBD1 (5 bases). Deletions cut 4 bases from V and 6 bases from J, with 19 bases between. CDR3 length equals 15 residues. Germline V gene data show CDR1 as SGDLS and CDR2 as YYNGEE. The CDR3 DNA sequence: TGTGCCAGCAGCACCAGAGGTCAGGTGGGGCAGACCCAGTACTTC. It specifies CASSTRGQVGQTQYF. The complete variable domain, with remaining parts taken from reference TRBV9 and TRBJ2-5, reads DSGVTQTPKHLITATGQRVTLRCSPRSGDLSVYWYQQSLDQGLQFLIQYYNGEERAKGNILERFSAQQFPDLHSELNLSSLELGDSALYFCASSTRGQVGQTQYFGPGTRLLVL.

The chain recombines TRBV6-5 with TRBJ2-7; a possible D gene is TRBD1 (6 bases). Trimming took 5 bases from V and 1 from J, leaving 12 bases between them. Germline values: CDR1 MNHEY, CDR2 SVGAGI. The CDR3 totals 14 residues. CDR3 sequence reads: CASSAGVGSYEQYF. The CDR3 bases are TGTGCCAGCAGTGCAGGGGTAGGGTCCTACGAGCAGTACTTC.

In regard to this clone: This may be a read error, as it is one base from a much larger clone. Additional DNA sequences in this sample encode the identical CDR3. V is TRBV27 and J is TRBJ1-6; D not certain. The germline CDR1 and CDR2 sequences are MNHEY and SMNVEV (reference sequence). This CDR3 comprises 13 residues. The V end was cut by 5 bases, the J end by 3 bases, with 5 bases between. CDR3 protein: CASSQDYNSPLHF. In DNA form, the CDR3 reads TGTGCCAGCAGTCAGGACTATAATTCACCCCTCCACTTT.

The chain recombines TRBV5-6 with TRBJ1-4; 8 bases fit TRBD1. This CDR3 has 19 amino acids. The trim removed 2 bases at V and 2 bases at J, leaving 14 bases unmatched. Germline V CDR1 and CDR2: SGHDT, YYEEEE. The CDR3 loop is CASSLTVGQGARTNEKLFF. The CDR3 DNA is TGTGCCAGCAGCTTAACCGTTGGGCAGGGGGCGCGCACTAATGAAAAACTGTTTTTT.

The rearrangement uses TRBV6-6 and TRBJ2-1; 9 bases map to TRBD2. Germline CDR1 MNHNY, CDR2 SVGAGI (reference sequence). J lost 3 bases, V lost 4 bases, and 7 bases had no gene match. This CDR3 spans 16 amino acids. The CDR3 reads CASSSHRLAVYNEQFF. The CDR3 region has the DNA TGTGCCAGCAGTTCTCATAGACTAGCGGTCTACAATGAGCAGTTCTTC.

The J gene is TRBJ1-2, the V gene TRBV5-1; TRBD1 matches 9 bases. The CDR3 has 15 residues. Trimming cost V 1 base and J 8 bases; bases outside gene matches: 9. Germline CDR1 reads SGHRS; CDR2 reads YFSETQ. CDR3 region: CASSLTDRGVGGYTF. CDR3 coding DNA: TGCGCCAGCAGCTTGACAGACAGGGGGGTCGGCGGCTACACCTTC.

The chain employs TRBV5-6 and TRBJ1-2; 9 bases are shared with TRBD1. The CDR3 has 14 residues. Germline V gene data show CDR1 as SGHDT and CDR2 as YYEEEE. Trimming took 0 bases from V and 8 from J; bases not matched to a gene: 5. CDR3 in amino acids: CASSLEDRGYGYTF. The CDR3 DNA reads as TGTGCCAGCAGCTTGGAGGACAGGGGATACGGCTACACCTTC.

This sequence joins TRBV9 and TRBJ1-2, with TRBD1 identical over 12 bases. The CDR3 is 18 amino acids. V lost 1 base, J lost 6 bases, and 13 bases stayed unmatched. Per germline, CDR1 SGDLS and CDR2 YYNGEE. The CDR3 spells CASSVSGTGGAGINGYTF. The CDR3 DNA follows: TGTGCCAGCAGCGTAAGCGGGACAGGGGGCGCTGGAATAAATGGCTACACCTTC.

V gene TRBV7-2 combines with J gene TRBJ2-1; 9 bases are a match to TRBD2. In germline, CDR1 is SGHTA, CDR2 FQGNSA. CDR3 length: 15 amino acids. V dropped 2 bases and J dropped 6; count of bases not matched to a gene: 5. For the CDR3, the DNA is TGTGCCAGCAGCTTAATCAGCGGGAGGACCAATGAGCAGTTCTTC. Protein product: CASSLISGRTNEQFF.

The gene calls are TRBV5-6 and TRBJ2-7; 12 positions agree with TRBD1. There are 16 residues in the CDR3. Germline V gives CDR1 SGHDT, CDR2 YYEEEE. J lost 2 bases, V lost 2 bases, and 5 bases had no gene match. DNA for the CDR3: TGTGCCAGCAGCTTTGGAGGGGACAGGGGGCCCTACGAGCAGTACTTC. Residues: CASSFGGDRGPYEQYF.

The chain links TRBV29-1 to TRBJ2-3, with D tentatively TRBD1 or TRBD2 (5 bases each). V dropped 2 bases and J dropped 4 bases, with 7 bases sitting between them. The CDR3 is made up of 12 amino acids. Germline CDR1 is SQVTM and CDR2 is ANQGSEA. The CDR3, as DNA: TGCAGCGTTGAATCGGGGCCAGATACGCAGTATTTT. This gives the protein CSVESGPDTQYF.

Only one count was recorded for this clone. The gene calls are TRBV15 and TRBJ2-7; TRBD2 aligns across 9 bases. Germline CDR1 is LNHNV and CDR2 is YYDKDF (reference sequence). Trimming at V came to 1 base and at J to 1 base, leaving 2 bases not matched to a gene. The CDR3 has 15 amino acids. The chain's CDR3 is CATSRVSGGSYEQYF. CDR3 DNA sequence: TGTGCCACCAGCAGAGTTAGCGGGGGTTCCTACGAGCAGTACTTC. Full variable domain (missing parts from reference TRBV15 and TRBJ2-7): DAMVIQNPRYQVTQFGKPVTLSCSQTLNHNVMYWYQQKSSQAPKLLFHYYDKDFNNEADTPDNFQSRRPNTSFCFLDIRSPGLGDTAMYLCATSRVSGGSYEQYFGPGTRLTVT.